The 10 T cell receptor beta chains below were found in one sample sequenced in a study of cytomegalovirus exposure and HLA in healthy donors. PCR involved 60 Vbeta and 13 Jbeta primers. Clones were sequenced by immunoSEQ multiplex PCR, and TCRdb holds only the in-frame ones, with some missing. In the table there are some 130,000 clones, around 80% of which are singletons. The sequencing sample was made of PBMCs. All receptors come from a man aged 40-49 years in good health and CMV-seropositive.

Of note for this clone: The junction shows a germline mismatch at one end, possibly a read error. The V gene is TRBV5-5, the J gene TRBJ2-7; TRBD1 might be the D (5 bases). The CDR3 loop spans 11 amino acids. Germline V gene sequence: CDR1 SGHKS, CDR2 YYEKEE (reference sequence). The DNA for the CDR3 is TGTGCCAGCAGCTTGGATGGGCAGGGTTCCTTC. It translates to CASSLDGQGSF.

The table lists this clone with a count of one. CDR3 sequence reads: CASSSGTGFYEQYF. CDR3 DNA sequence: TGTGCCAGCAGTTCCGGGACAGGGTTTTACGAGCAGTACTTC. This chain links TRBV27 with TRBJ2-7; 9 nucleotides align to TRBD1. The germline V gene encodes CDR1 MNHEY and CDR2 SMNVEV (reference sequence). The CDR3 is made up of 14 amino acids. V shed 4 bases and J 4 bases; nucleotides not matched to a gene: 5.

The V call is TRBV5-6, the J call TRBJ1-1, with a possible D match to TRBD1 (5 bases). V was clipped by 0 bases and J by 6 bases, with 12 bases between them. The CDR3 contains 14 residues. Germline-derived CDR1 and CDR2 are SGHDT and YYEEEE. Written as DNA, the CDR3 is TGTGCCAGCAGCTTGGACCAGGGACTGGCTGAAGCTTTCTTT. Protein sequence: CASSLDQGLAEAFF.

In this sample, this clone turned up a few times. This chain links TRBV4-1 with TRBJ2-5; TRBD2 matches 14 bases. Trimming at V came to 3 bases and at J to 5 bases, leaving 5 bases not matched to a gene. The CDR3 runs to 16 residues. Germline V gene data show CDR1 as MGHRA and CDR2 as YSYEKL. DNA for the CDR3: TGCGCCAGCAGCCAGTTGGGACTAGCGGGAGTTGAGACCCAGTACTTC. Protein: CASSQLGLAGVETQYF.

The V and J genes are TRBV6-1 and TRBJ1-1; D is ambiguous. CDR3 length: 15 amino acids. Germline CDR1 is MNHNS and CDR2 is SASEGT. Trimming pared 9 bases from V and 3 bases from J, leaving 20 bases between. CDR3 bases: TGTGCCAGGGTCCGGGAGCTGGAGAGATACACTGAAGCTTTCTTT. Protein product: CARVRELERYTEAFF.

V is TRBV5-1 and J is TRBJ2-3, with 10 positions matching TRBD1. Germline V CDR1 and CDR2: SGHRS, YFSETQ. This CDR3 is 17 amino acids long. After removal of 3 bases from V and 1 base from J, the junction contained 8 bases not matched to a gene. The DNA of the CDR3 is TGCGCCAGCAGCTGGGGTGACAGGGGGCGAGGCACAGATACGCAGTATTTT. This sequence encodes CASSWGDRGRGTDTQYF.

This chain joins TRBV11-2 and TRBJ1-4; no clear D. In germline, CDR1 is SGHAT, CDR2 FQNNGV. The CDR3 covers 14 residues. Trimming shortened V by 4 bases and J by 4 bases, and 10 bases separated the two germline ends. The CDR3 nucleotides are TGTGCCAGCAGCTCTCGGGGAATTAATGAAAAACTGTTTTTT. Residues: CASSSRGINEKLFF. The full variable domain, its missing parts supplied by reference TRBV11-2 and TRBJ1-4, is EAGVAQSPRYKIIEKRQSVAFWCNPISGHATLYWYQQILGQGPKLLIQFQNNGVVDDSQLPKDRFSAERLKGVDSTLKIQPAKLEDSAVYLCASSSRGINEKLFFGSGTQLSVL.

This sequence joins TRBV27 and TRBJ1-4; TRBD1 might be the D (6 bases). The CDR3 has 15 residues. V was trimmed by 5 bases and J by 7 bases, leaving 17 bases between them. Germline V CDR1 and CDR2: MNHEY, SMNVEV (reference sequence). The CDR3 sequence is CASSTLGARGEKLFF. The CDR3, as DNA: TGTGCCAGCAGTACCCTAGGGGCCAGGGGTGAAAAACTGTTTTTT.

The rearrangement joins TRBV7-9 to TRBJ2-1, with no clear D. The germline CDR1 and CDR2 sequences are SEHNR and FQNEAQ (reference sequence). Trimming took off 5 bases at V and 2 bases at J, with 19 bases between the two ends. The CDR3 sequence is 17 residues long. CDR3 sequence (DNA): TGTGCCAGCAGCCTACCCCTGGGCAGCCAGACCTACAATGAGCAGTTCTTC. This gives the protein CASSLPLGSQTYNEQFF.

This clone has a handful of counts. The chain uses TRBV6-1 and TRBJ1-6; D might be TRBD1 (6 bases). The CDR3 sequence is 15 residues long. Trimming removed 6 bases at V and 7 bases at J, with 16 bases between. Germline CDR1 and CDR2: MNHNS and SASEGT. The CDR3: CASSRNREGNSPLHF. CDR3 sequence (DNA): TGTGCCAGCAGCCGAAACAGGGAGGGGAATTCACCCCTCCACTTT.